Listed below are T cell receptor beta chains from one sample, sequenced in a study of tumor-infiltrating lymphocytes in primary liver carcinoma. One entry per CDR3 protein, called by TCRdb with MiXCR from the multiplex PCR reads. The sample yields about 43,000 distinct CDR3 sequences, approximately 73% seen once. Source material: liver tumor tissue from sampling region 2. These TCRs come from a middle-aged man with primary liver carcinoma and hepatitis B virus infection. The CDR3 runs from the conserved cysteine through the conserved F or W. D genes are given only for firm matches. Clone size is stated in some rows and not others, as once, few, many or a class when expanded.

TGTGCCAGCAGCGCCCGACAGGGCGGGCGAACAGATACGCAGTGTTTT	CASSARQGGRTDTQCF	TRBD1	NA	TRBV7-2	TRBJ2-3
TGTGCCAGCGGCCCTCGAGAGTCCCACGAGCAGTACTTC	CASGPRESHEQYF	NA	NA	TRBV11-2	TRBJ2-7
TGTGCCAGCATTTACATGGCGGACACAGGGGAGCTGTTTTTT	CASIYMADTGELFF	NA	NA	TRBV6-5	TRBJ2-2
TGTGCCACCGCCTGGGACAGCCAAGAGACCCAGCACTTC	CATAWDSQETQHF	TRBD1	NA	TRBV10-3	TRBJ2-5
TGTGCCAGCAGCCTAGGGGGACTAGCGGGGGGGGAGCCGTTTTTT	CASSLGGLAGGEPFF	TRBD2	many	TRBV4-2	TRBJ2-2
TGTGCCAGCAACCGGCGTGGGACAGGGAGAACCGAGCAGTACTTC	CASNRRGTGRTEQYF	TRBD1	NA	TRBV7-9	TRBJ2-7
TGCGCCAGCAAGCAATATCATTGGACAGGAGGGTACACCGGGGAGCTGTTTTTT	CASKQYHWTGGYTGELFF	NA	NA	TRBV4-3	TRBJ2-2
TGTGCCAGCAGCGCCCGGACAGGGGATACCACTAGCGGGAGATTCGCGTACGAGCAGTACTTC	CASSARTGDTTSGRFAYEQYF	TRBD2	many	TRBV7-9	TRBJ2-7
TGTGCCAGCAGTAAAGTGAGGGATGAGCAGTTCTTC	CASSKVRDEQFF	NA	NA	TRBV6-1	TRBJ2-1
TGTGCCAGCAGTGAAAGGCGGGAACTTCGCACGGATACGCAGTATTTC	CASSERRELRTDTQYF	NA	NA	TRBV6-1	TRBJ2-3
TGTGCCTGCAGTTTGACAGGGGGAACGCAGCCCCAGCAGTTT	CACSLTGGTQPQQF	TRBD1	NA	TRBV28	TRBJ1-5
TGTGCCAGCACCGCACGGGTGGCGGCTAATGAAAAACTGTTTTTT	CASTARVAANEKLFF	NA	NA	TRBV6-5	TRBJ1-4
TGCGCCAGCAGTCAAGGGGGACAGCCCTCTGGAAACACCATATATTTT	CASSQGGQPSGNTIYF	TRBD1	medium-sized	TRBV4-1	TRBJ1-3
TGTGCCAGCAGTGACCAGAACCACGAGCAGTACTTC	CASSDQNHEQYF	NA	many	TRBV2	TRBJ2-7
TGTGCCAGCAGCTTAGACAGGGGCGGGAGGTTCTACAATGGACAGTTCTTC	CASSLDRGGRFYNGQFF	TRBD2	NA	TRBV11-2	TRBJ2-1
TGTGCCAGCAGTGAAGAGAGGGGCATTGGGCGGTTCTTC	CASSEERGIGRFF	NA	NA	TRBV6-1	TRBJ2-1
TGTGCCAGCATCCAAACAGGCCGAAATTCACCTCTCCACTTT	CASIQTGRNSPLHF	NA	NA	TRBV14	TRBJ1-6
TGTGCCAGCAGCCACGGGACTAGCTGGCTAGCCTACGAGCAGTACTTC	CASSHGTSWLAYEQYF	TRBD2	NA	TRBV11-2	TRBJ2-7
TGTGCCAGCAACGACGGATCTATTCGAGACTACACCTTC	CASNDGSIRDYTF	NA	NA	TRBV28	TRBJ1-2
TGTGCCAGCTGTGGCCGGGACAGGTGTGCAACTAATGAAAAACTGTTTTTT	CASCGRDRCATNEKLFF	TRBD1	NA	TRBV28	TRBJ1-4
TGTGGTTGGGGACGGCCGCACTTTGGAGATACTCAGTATTTT	CGWGRPHFGDTQYF	NA	NA	TRBV6-5	TRBJ2-3
TGTGCCAGCAGTCCGTTCCCCTCCTACGAGCAGTACTTC	CASSPFPSYEQYF	NA	many	TRBV5-6	TRBJ2-7
TGTGCCATCAGAGAGTCTAGGACAGAGGGGCTCTACGAGCAGTACTTC	CAIRESRTEGLYEQYF	NA	once	TRBV10-3	TRBJ2-7
TGCGCCAGGAGTGAACGAGGACGGGGCTCCACAGATACGCAGTATTTT	CARSERGRGSTDTQYF	NA	NA	TRBV10-1	TRBJ2-3
TGTGCCAGGAGCTCTCCGGGACAGGGGGCTTCAAAAAACATTCAGTACTTC	CARSSPGQGASKNIQYF	TRBD1	NA	TRBV11-1	TRBJ2-4
TGTGCCAGCAGCTTAACTAGCGGTCTAGCGGGAGGGCCGAGTCACAATGAGCAGTTCTTC	CASSLTSGLAGGPSHNEQFF	TRBD2	NA	TRBV7-3	TRBJ2-1
TGTGCCAGCAGCTTAGCGGGGCTCAACAATGAGCAGATCTTC	CASSLAGLNNEQIF	NA	many	TRBV7-8	TRBJ2-1
TGTGCCAGCAGCTTACCCGGGGCAGGGGGGCCGAACACTGAAGTTTTCTTC	CASSLPGAGGPNTEVFF	TRBD1	NA	TRBV6-2/TRBV6-3	TRBJ1-1
TGTGCCAGCAGCTTGACGGGTGCAGTGCAAGAGACCCAGTACTTC	CASSLTGAVQETQYF	NA	once	TRBV5-4	TRBJ2-5
TGTGCCAGCACCTCCTTCGTAGTTTCCACAGATACCCAGTATTTT	CASTSFVVSTDTQYF	NA	NA	TRBV5-4	TRBJ2-3
TGCAGTGTGGCCGGGACTAGCGGGAGCCCAGATACGCAGTATTTT	CSVAGTSGSPDTQYF	TRBD2	NA	TRBV20-1	TRBJ2-3
TGCAGCGTTGAATCCGCGGCGGGTAGATCGGAGACCCAGTACTTC	CSVESAAGRSETQYF	NA	large	TRBV29-1	TRBJ2-5
TGCGCCAACAGTGACCAGAGCAGGGGTGGAAATGAGCGGTTCTTC	CANSDQSRGGNERFF	NA	NA	TRBV10-1	TRBJ2-1
TGTGCCAGCATAGGACGGGTGAACGGCGGGGAGCTCTTTTTT	CASIGRVNGGELFF	NA	NA	TRBV6-1	TRBJ2-2
TGTGCCGGCAGGGTGAAGCGATCCTACGGGCAATACTTC	CAGRVKRSYGQYF	NA	NA	TRBV11-1	TRBJ2-7
TGTGCCAGTGGGGGGGTATCCCGGTACCAAGAGACCCAGTACTTC	CASGGVSRYQETQYF	TRBD2	NA	TRBV6-6	TRBJ2-5
TGTGCCAGCAGCTTATGCGTCTCGTACAATGAACAGTTCTTC	CASSLCVSYNEQFF	NA	NA	TRBV11-3	TRBJ2-1
TGTGCCAGCAGTCAGGGGTTGATCGGGACGGACTACCAAGAGACCCAGTACTTC	CASSQGLIGTDYQETQYF	NA	NA	TRBV5-5	TRBJ2-5
TGCGCCAGCAGCTTGACTTTAGCGGGAGGCGGCAATGAGCAGTTCTTC	CASSLTLAGGGNEQFF	TRBD2	many	TRBV5-1	TRBJ2-1
TGTGCCAGCAGCCTAGCCGGGGGTGAGGGGAACAGAAATGAGCAGTTCTTC	CASSLAGGEGNRNEQFF	NA	NA	TRBV5-6	TRBJ2-1
TGTGTCAGTAGCTATACAGGACCCTTCTCCGGGGAGCTGTTTTTT	CVSSYTGPFSGELFF	NA	NA	TRBV11-1	TRBJ2-2
TGTGCCAGCAGCTTAGCACGGGGGCTCTCCGGGGAGCTGTTTTTT	CASSLARGLSGELFF	NA	many	TRBV7-2	TRBJ2-2
TGCAGCGTTGTATCACCCACCTACGAGCTGTACTTC	CSVVSPTYELYF	NA	once	TRBV29-1	TRBJ2-7
TGCAGTGTTTCGGGACAGGGAGAAATGCAGTACTTC	CSVSGQGEMQYF	TRBD1	few	TRBV29-1	TRBJ2-7
TGTGCCAGCAGCTTGCGATGGACAGGGGGGAACGAGCAGTACTTC	CASSLRWTGGNEQYF	TRBD1	NA	TRBV11-2	TRBJ2-7
TGTGCCAGCAGCCCTACCATGACTAGTGGGAAATATAATGAGCAGTTCTTC	CASSPTMTSGKYNEQFF	NA	NA	TRBV11-2	TRBJ2-1
TGCGCCGCCCGACAGGGGGCTTACGAGCAGTACTTC	CAARQGAYEQYF	TRBD1	NA	TRBV10-2	TRBJ2-7
TGCGCCAGCAGCCAGGGTACCGATGCGGGAGGGACAGATACGCAGTATTTT	CASSQGTDAGGTDTQYF	TRBD2	NA	TRBV4-3	TRBJ2-3
TGCACCAGCAGCCAAGAAACGGGGATTACGCAGTATTTT	CTSSQETGITQYF	NA	NA	TRBV4-1	TRBJ2-3
TGCAGCGTTGAAGATTGGACCGTGGCCGTGGAGCTGTTTTTT	CSVEDWTVAVELFF	NA	few	TRBV29-1	TRBJ2-2
TGTGCCAGCAGCTATACAGGACATTTCTCAGAGGAGCTGTTTTTT	CASSYTGHFSEELFF	NA	once	TRBV11-1	TRBJ2-2
TGTGCCAGCAGCATGGGGGGAGACAGGGGCATTTCCCTCCCTGGGGTCAACGTCTTGACTTTC	CASSMGGDRGISLPGVNVLTF	TRBD1	NA	TRBV11-2	TRBJ2-6
TGCGCCCGCAGCCATGCGGCTAGCGGGAGGATTGGTGAGACCCAGTACTTC	CARSHAASGRIGETQYF	TRBD2	NA	TRBV4-3	TRBJ2-5